The text below deals with one T cell receptor beta chain. Its antigen is undetermined. CDR1 SGHRS and CDR2 YFSETQ come from the germline V gene. V was clipped by 7 bases and J by 5 bases; unmatched bases: 1. The CDR3 extends over 13 amino acids. The sample is drawn from a study of vaccination effects on CD4 cells after COVID-19. Study findings and constraints: Pronounced clonal contraction occurred in clones induced by infection and by vaccine late after vaccination.

The culture ran for less than 12 days, and then CD4+ T cells were isolated. Participants each got two BNT162b2 or mRNA-1273 vaccine doses. Clones were sequenced by immunoSEQ multiplex PCR, and TCRdb holds only the in-frame ones, with some missing. The data hold 72,000 or so clones, with 74% observed a single time. The specimen comprised CD4+ T cells from PBMCs cultured without peptide, sampled after COVID-19 vaccination. This TCR came from a human donor who received a COVID-19 vaccine. V usage is TRBV5-1 and J usage is TRBJ1-6; 9 bases map to TRBD1. CDR3 sequence (DNA): TGCGCCAGCCGGGACAGGGATAATTCACCCCTCCACTTT. Protein: CASRDRDNSPLHF.